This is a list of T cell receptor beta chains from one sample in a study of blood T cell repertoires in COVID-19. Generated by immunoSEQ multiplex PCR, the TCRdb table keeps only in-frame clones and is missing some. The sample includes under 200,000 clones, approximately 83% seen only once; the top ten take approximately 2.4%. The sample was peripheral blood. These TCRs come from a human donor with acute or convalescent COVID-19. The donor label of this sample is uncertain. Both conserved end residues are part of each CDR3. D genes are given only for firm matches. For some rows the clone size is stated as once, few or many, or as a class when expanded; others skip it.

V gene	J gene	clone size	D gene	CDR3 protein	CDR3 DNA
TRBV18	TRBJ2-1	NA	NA	CASSPPGLETLIEQFF	TGTGCCAGCTCACCCCCGGGACTCGAAACCTTAATTGAGCAGTTCTTC
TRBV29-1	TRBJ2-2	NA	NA	CSARIFPGELFF	TGCAGCGCCAGGATTTTCCCCGGGGAGCTGTTTTTT
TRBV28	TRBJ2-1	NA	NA	CASSTPRDYNEQFF	TGTGCCAGCAGCACCCCGCGGGATTACAATGAGCAGTTCTTC
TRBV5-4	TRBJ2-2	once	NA	CASSLTGWGHQLDTGELFF	TGTGCCAGCAGCTTGACAGGGTGGGGACATCAACTGGACACCGGGGAGCTGTTTTTT
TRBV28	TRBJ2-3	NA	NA	CASKSSGTDTQYF	TGTGCCAGCAAATCTAGCGGCACAGATACGCAGTATTTT
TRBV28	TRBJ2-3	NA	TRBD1	CASSLQGAGADTQYF	TGTGCCAGCAGTCTTCAGGGGGCTGGGGCAGATACGCAGTATTTT
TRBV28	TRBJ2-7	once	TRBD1	CASSPGTGGSYEQYF	TGTGCCAGCAGCCCCGGGACAGGCGGGTCCTACGAGCAGTACTTC
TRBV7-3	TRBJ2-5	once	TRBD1	CASSATGEETQYF	TGTGCCAGCAGCGCTACAGGGGAAGAGACCCAGTACTTC
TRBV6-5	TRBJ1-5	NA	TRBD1	CASTLGTGQPQHF	TGTGCCAGCACCCTCGGGACAGGTCAGCCCCAGCATTTT
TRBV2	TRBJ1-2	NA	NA	CASSTRQGIRDGYTF	TGTGCCAGCAGTACTCGGCAGGGGATTCGGGATGGCTACACCTTC
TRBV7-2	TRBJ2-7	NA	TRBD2	CASSPPSGRGYEQYF	TGTGCCAGCAGCCCTCCAAGCGGGAGAGGCTATGAGCAGTACTTC
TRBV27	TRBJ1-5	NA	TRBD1	CASSSGTGPNNQPQHF	TGTGCCAGCAGTTCGGGGACAGGGCCGAACAATCAGCCCCAGCATTTT
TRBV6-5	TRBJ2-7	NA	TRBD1	CASSSGGNSYEQYF	TGTGCCAGCAGTTCAGGGGGTAACTCCTACGAGCAGTACTTC
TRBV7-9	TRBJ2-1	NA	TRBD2	CASSLWRGGRYNEQFF	TGTGCCAGCAGCTTATGGCGGGGGGGCCGGTACAATGAGCAGTTCTTC
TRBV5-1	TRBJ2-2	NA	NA	CASSRGTGAGELFF	TGCGCCAGCAGTAGAGGGACTGGGGCCGGGGAGCTGTTTTTT
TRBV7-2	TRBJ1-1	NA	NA	CASSLRGGTEAFF	TGTGCCAGCAGCTTAAGGGGAGGCACTGAAGCTTTCTTT
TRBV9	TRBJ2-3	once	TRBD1	CASSEPSSGGTTDTQYF	TGTGCCAGCAGCGAGCCCTCTTCAGGGGGTACCACAGATACGCAGTATTTT
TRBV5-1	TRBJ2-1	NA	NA	CASSLNNAGYNEQFF	TGCGCCAGCAGTTTGAATAACGCCGGTTACAATGAGCAGTTCTTC
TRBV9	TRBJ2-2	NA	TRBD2	CASSVAASGNGGELFF	TGTGCCAGCAGCGTAGCGGCTAGCGGGAACGGCGGGGAGCTGTTTTTT
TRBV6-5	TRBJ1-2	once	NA	CASSYSGSGVYGYTF	TGTGCCAGCAGTTACTCGGGTTCAGGGGTTTATGGCTACACCTTC
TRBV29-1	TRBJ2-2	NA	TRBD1	CSVEDGGLGQGTGELFF	TGCAGCGTTGAAGATGGGGGCCTCGGACAGGGTACCGGGGAGCTGTTTTTT
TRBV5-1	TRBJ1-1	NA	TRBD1	CASSYYGTGGDNTEAFF	TGCGCCAGCAGCTACTATGGGACAGGGGGAGACAACACTGAAGCTTTCTTT
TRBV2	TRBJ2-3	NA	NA	CASSVGGPITDTQYF	TGTGCCAGCAGTGTCGGAGGCCCAATCACAGATACGCAGTATTTT
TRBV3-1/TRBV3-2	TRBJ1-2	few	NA	CASSHGSIPGGYTF	TGTGCCAGCAGCCACGGATCAATTCCAGGGGGCTACACCTTC
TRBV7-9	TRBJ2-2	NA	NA	CASSPRQNTGELFF	TGTGCCAGCAGCCCCCGACAGAACACCGGGGAGCTGTTTTTT
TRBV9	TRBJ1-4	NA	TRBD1	CASSPGGTNEKLFF	TGTGCCAGCAGCCCAGGGGGAACTAATGAAAAACTGTTTTTT
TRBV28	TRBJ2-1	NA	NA	CASHPSGKQAEQFF	TGTGCCAGTCATCCTAGTGGAAAGCAAGCTGAGCAGTTCTTC
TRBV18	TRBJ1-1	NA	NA	CASSPPPAPRAGTEAFF	TGTGCCAGCTCACCACCACCGGCTCCTCGTGCGGGGACTGAAGCTTTCTTT
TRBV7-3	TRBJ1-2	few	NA	CASSLSPGGGGYGYTF	TGTGCCAGCAGCTTATCCCCCGGGGGTGGTGGCTATGGCTACACCTTC
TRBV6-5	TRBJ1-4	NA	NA	CASSSREGEKLFF	TGTGCCAGCAGTTCCCGGGAGGGAGAAAAACTGTTTTTT